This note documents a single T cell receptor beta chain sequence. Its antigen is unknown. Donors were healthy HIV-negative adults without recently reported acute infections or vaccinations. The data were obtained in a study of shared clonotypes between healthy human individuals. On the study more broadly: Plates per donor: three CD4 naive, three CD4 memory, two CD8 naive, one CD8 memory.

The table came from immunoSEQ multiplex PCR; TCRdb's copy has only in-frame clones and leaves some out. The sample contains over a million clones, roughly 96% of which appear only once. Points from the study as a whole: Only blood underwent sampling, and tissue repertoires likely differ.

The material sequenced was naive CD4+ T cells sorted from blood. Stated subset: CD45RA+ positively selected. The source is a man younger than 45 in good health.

The CDR3 bases are TGTGCCAGCGGACAGGAGTTAAATCAGCCCCAGCATTTT. The encoded protein is CASGQELNQPQHF. The chain employs TRBV2 and TRBJ1-5, with 7 bases identical to TRBD1. The CDR3 contains 13 residues. V lost 8 bases, J lost 4 bases, and 5 bases stayed unmatched. CDR1 and CDR2 (germline): SNHLY, FYNNEI.